This passage covers 8 T cell receptor beta chains from one sample sequenced in a study of spatial heterogeneity in lung cancer. Each CDR3 protein gets one entry after TCRdb re-called the 5' RACE reads with MiXCR. The profile shows approximately 90,000 distinct CDR3 sequences, under 9% of them singletons. As to time point: sample taken at primary tumor resection. Unsorted whole RNA of tumor, nontumor lung or frozen PBMC was sequenced. Sequences were derived from PBMCs, sampled at surgery. Every receptor here comes from a male donor with early-stage non-small cell lung cancer.

This clonotype has at least ten counts. CDR3 sequence (DNA): TGTGCCAGCGGACAGCTGAACACTGAAGCTTTCTTT. Translated, it gives CASGQLNTEAFF. V gene TRBV3-1 combines with J gene TRBJ1-1; weak D call: TRBD1 (6 bases). Germline CDR1 and CDR2: LGHDT and YNNKEL (reference sequence). The CDR3 spans 12 residues. V lost 8 bases and J lost 0, with 7 bases in between.

This chain uses TRBV20-1 with TRBJ1-2; TRBD1 matches at 8 bases. The CDR3 is 14 amino acids. Trimming removed 8 bases from V and 7 bases from J; junction bases left unmatched: 15. From germline, CDR1 is DFQATT and CDR2 SNEGSKA (reference sequence). The chain's CDR3 is CSTSRAGGVGGYTF. DNA for the CDR3: TGCAGTACGTCCCGGGCAGGGGGCGTCGGTGGCTACACCTTC.

This clonotype was observed many times. The chain recombines TRBV21-1 with TRBJ1-5. TRBV21-1 is given as a pseudogene. The CDR3 has 15 residues. The DNA of the CDR3 is TGTGCCAGCAGCAAGTTGGACGGTACAAATCAGCCCCAGCATTTT. Protein product: CASSKLDGTNQPQHF.

In its sample, this clonotype was seen many times. CDR3 sequence reads: CASRGFGELFF. The CDR3 coding sequence is TGTGCCAGCCGGGGGTTTGGGGAGCTGTTTTTT. The chain is built from TRBV6-2 or TRBV6-3 and TRBJ2-2; TRBD2 is a possible D gene (6 bases). Trimming pared 8 bases from V and 8 bases from J, leaving 9 bases between. Germline V gives CDR1 MNHEY, CDR2 SVGEGT. The CDR3 has 11 amino acids.

The chain joins TRBV12-3 or TRBV12-4 to TRBJ1-5; perhaps TRBD1 as D (6 bases). The CDR3 is 19 amino acids. V was trimmed by 5 bases and J by 0 bases, leaving 23 bases between them. DNA for the CDR3: TGTGCCAGCAGTCCCGACACCAGGGGAAAGGGGCATAGCAATCAGCCCCAGCATTTT. It encodes CASSPDTRGKGHSNQPQHF.

This clonotype has just a few counts. This chain links TRBV29-1 with TRBJ2-1; weak D call: TRBD1 (5 bases). Looked up from germline, CDR1 is SQVTM and CDR2 is ANQGSEA. V lost 7 bases and J lost 0, with 13 bases in between. CDR3 length equals 14 residues. CDR3 DNA: TGCAGCGCCCTGGACACCTTCTCCTACAATGAGCAGTTCTTC. Translated: CSALDTFSYNEQFF.

The gene calls are TRBV20-1 and TRBJ2-5; 8 positions agree with TRBD1. CDR3 length: 15 residues. Germline assignment: CDR1 DFQATT and CDR2 SNEGSKA (reference sequence). Trimming removed 3 bases from V and 5 bases from J; junction bases left unmatched: 11. DNA for the CDR3: TGCAGTGCTAGGCCAACAGGGGGAGCTTGGGAGACCCAGTACTTC. Translated, it gives CSARPTGGAWETQYF.

The chain carries TRBV5-1 and TRBJ2-5, with a tentative D call TRBD1 (5 bases). Trimming took 0 bases from V and 6 from J, leaving 9 bases between them. This CDR3 comprises 13 residues. Per germline, CDR1 SGHRS and CDR2 YFSETQ. The CDR3 sequence is CASSLGTDKTQYF. DNA of the CDR3: TGCGCCAGCAGCTTGGGGACGGACAAGACCCAGTACTTC.